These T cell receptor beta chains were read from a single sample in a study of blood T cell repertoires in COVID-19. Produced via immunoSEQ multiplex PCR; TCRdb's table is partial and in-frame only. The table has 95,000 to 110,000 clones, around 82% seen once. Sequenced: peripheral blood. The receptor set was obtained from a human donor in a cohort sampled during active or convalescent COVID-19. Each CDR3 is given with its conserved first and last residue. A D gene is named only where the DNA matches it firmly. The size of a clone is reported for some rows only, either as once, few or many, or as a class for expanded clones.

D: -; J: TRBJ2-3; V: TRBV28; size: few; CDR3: CASSLFFAGNTDTQYF; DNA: TGTGCCAGCAGTTTATTTTTCGCAGGGAACACAGATACGCAGTATTTT
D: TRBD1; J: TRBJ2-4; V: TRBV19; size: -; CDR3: CASSIEGQGVNIQYF; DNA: TGTGCCAGTAGTATAGAGGGGCAGGGGGTTAACATTCAGTACTTC
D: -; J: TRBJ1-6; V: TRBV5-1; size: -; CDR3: CASSLAPGAGVYNSPLHF; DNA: TGCGCCAGCAGCTTGGCCCCAGGGGCCGGGGTCTATAATTCACCCCTCCACTTT
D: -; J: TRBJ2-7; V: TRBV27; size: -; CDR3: CASSLFPGVYEQYF; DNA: TGTGCCAGCAGTTTATTTCCGGGGGTCTACGAGCAGTACTTC
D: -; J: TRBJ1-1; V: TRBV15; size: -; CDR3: CATSRVIGANTEAFF; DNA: TGTGCCACCAGCAGAGTCATTGGGGCGAACACTGAAGCTTTCTTT
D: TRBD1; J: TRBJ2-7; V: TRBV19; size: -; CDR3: CASSPQGASYEQYF; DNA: TGTGCCAGTAGCCCTCAGGGGGCGTCCTACGAGCAGTACTTC
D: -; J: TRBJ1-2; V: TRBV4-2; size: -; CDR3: CASSQDTDYGYTF; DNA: TGTGCCAGCAGCCAAGATACGGACTATGGCTACACCTTC
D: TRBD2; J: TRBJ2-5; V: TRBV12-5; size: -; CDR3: CASGLWSGETRYF; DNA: TGTGCTAGTGGTTTGTGGAGCGGGGAGACCCGGTACTTC
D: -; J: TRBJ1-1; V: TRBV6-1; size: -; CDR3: CASSARGGGTKLAEAFF; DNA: TGTGCCAGCAGTGCCCGGGGGGGTGGAACCAAACTCGCTGAAGCTTTCTTT
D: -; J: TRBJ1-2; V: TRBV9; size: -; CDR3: CASSVAGSSGYTF; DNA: TGTGCCAGCAGCGTAGCGGGTTCGTCTGGGTACACCTTC
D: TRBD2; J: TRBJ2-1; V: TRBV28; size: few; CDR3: CASSSSRLAVSYEQFF; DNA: TGTGCCAGCAGTTCTTCTCGGCTAGCGGTTTCGTATGAGCAGTTCTTC
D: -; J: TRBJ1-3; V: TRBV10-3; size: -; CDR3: CAISESNRAGNTIYF; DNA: TGTGCCATCAGTGAGTCGAACAGGGCTGGAAACACCATATATTTT
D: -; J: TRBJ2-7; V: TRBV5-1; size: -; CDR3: CASSLRSRTSGEQYF; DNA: TGCGCCAGCAGCTTGAGGAGTAGAACTTCTGGCGAGCAGTACTTC
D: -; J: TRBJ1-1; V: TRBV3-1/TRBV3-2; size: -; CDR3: CASSQPGADTEAFF; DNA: TGTGCCAGCAGCCAACCAGGGGCGGACACTGAAGCTTTCTTT
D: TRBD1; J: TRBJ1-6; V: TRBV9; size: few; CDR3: CASSVQGGFYNSPLHF; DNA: TGTGCCAGCAGCGTACAAGGGGGCTTCTATAATTCACCCCTCCACTTT
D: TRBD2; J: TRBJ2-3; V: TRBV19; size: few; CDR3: CASRGGGDSTDTQYF; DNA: TGTGCCAGTAGGGGCGGGGGGGATAGCACAGATACGCAGTATTTT
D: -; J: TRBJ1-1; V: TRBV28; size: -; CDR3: CASSLPDRNTEAFF; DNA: TGTGCCAGCAGCCTTCCCGACAGGAACACTGAAGCTTTCTTT
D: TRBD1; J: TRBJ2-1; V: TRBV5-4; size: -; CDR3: CASSLVGTVYNEQFF; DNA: TGTGCCAGCAGCTTGGTCGGGACAGTCTACAATGAGCAGTTCTTC
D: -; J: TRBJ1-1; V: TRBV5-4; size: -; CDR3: CASSLGPEAFF; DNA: TGTGCCAGCAGCTTGGGGCCTGAAGCTTTCTTT
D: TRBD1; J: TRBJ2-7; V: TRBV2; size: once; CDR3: CASSERQGEGEQYF; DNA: TGTGCCAGCAGTGAGCGACAGGGGGAGGGAGAGCAGTACTTC
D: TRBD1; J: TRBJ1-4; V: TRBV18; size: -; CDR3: CASSPNGQANEKLFF; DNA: TGTGCCAGCTCACCTAACGGACAGGCTAATGAAAAACTGTTTTTT
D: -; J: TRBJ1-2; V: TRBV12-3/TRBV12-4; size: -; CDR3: CASTPDSGGYTF; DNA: TGTGCCAGCACCCCGGACTCTGGTGGCTACACCTTC
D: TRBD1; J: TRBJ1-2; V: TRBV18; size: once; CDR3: CASSPRTGTNYGYTF; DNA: TGTGCCAGCTCACCAAGGACAGGGACCAACTATGGCTACACCTTC
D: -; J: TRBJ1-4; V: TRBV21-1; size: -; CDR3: CASSKGACGTNEKLFF; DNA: TGTGCCAGCAGCAAAGGAGCCTGTGGAACTAATGAAAAACTGTTTTTT
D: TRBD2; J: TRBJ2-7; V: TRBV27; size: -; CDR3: CASSFGTSGVSYEQYF; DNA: TGTGCCAGCAGTTTCGGGACTAGCGGTGTCTCCTACGAGCAGTACTTC